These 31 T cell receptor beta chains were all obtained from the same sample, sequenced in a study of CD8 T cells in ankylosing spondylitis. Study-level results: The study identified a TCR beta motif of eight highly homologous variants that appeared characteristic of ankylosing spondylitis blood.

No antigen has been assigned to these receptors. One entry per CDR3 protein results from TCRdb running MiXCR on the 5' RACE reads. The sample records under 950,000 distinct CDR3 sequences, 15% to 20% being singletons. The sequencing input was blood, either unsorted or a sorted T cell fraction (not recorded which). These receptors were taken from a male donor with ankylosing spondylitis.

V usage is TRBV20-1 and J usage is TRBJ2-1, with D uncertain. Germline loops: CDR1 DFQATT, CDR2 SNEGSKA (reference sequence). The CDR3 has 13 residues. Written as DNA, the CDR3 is TGCAGCGCCGTGCGGAGCTCCTACAATGAGCAGTTCTTC. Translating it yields CSAVRSSYNEQFF.

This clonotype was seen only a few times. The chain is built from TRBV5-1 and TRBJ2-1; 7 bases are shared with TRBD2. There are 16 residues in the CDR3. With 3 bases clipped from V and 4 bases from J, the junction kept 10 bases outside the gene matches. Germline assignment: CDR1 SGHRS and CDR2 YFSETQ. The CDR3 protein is CASSSFTSVRYNEQFF. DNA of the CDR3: TGCGCCAGCAGCTCTTTTACTAGCGTAAGGTACAATGAGCAGTTCTTC.

CDR3 DNA sequence: TGTGCCAGCAGTTTACGGGGGCCGGACGCAGGACAGCCCCAGCATTTT. Its protein product is CASSLRGPDAGQPQHF. The chain recombines TRBV27 with TRBJ1-5; D is possibly TRBD1 (6 bases). Trimming pared 2 bases from V and 7 bases from J, leaving 18 bases between. CDR3 length: 16 residues. Germline CDR1 and CDR2: MNHEY and SMNVEV (reference sequence).

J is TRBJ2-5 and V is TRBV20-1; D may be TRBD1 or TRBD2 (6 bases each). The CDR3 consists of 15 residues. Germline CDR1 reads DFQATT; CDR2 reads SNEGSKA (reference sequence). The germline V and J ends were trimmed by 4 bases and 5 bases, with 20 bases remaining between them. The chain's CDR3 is CSATLGGRVRETQYF. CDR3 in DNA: TGCAGTGCTACCCTCGGGGGCAGGGTCCGGGAGACCCAGTACTTC.

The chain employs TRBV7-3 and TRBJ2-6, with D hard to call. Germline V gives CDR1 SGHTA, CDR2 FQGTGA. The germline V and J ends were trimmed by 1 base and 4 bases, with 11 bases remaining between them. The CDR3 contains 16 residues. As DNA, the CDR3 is TGTGCCAGCAGCTTAAGTCTGGGAACAGGGGCCAACGTCCTGACTTTC. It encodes CASSLSLGTGANVLTF.

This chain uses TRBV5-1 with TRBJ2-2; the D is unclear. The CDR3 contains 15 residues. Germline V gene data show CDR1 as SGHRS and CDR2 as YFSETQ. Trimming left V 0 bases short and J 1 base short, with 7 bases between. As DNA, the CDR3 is TGCGCCAGCAGCTTGGCACCATTGAACACCGGGGAGCTGTTTTTT. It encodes CASSLAPLNTGELFF.

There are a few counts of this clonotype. The CDR3 DNA reads as TGTGCCAGCAGCCCCTCCCCGGGGAGCACAGATACGCAGTATTTT. It yields the protein CASSPSPGSTDTQYF. J is TRBJ2-3 and V is TRBV5-6; perhaps TRBD2 as D (5 bases). The CDR3 has 15 residues. Germline loops: CDR1 SGHDT, CDR2 YYEEEE. V was trimmed by 4 bases and J by 0 bases, leaving 12 bases between them.

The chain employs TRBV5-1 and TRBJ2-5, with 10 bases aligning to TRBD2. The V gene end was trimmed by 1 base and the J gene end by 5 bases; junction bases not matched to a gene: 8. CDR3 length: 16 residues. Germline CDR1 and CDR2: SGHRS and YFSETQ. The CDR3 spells CASSLNQLAGRETQYF. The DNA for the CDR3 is TGCGCCAGCAGCTTGAACCAACTAGCGGGGAGGGAGACCCAGTACTTC. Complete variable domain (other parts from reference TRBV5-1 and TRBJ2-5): KAGVTQTPRYLIKTRGQQVTLSCSPISGHRSVSWYQQTPGQGLQFLFEYFSETQRNKGNFPGRFSGRQFSNSRSEMNVSTLELGDSALYLCASSLNQLAGRETQYFGPGTRLLVL.

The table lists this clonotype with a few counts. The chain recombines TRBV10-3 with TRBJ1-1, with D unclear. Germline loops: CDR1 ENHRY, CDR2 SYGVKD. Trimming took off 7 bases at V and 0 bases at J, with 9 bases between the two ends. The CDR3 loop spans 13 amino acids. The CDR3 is CAITETVNTEAFF. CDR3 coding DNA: TGTGCCATCACCGAAACAGTGAACACTGAAGCTTTCTTT.

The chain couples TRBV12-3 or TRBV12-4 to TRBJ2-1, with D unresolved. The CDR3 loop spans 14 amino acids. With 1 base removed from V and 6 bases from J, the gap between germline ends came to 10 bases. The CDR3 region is CASSLVGDRNEQFF. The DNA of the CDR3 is TGTGCCAGCAGTTTAGTTGGGGATCGCAATGAGCAGTTCTTC.

Here the CDR3 reads CASSSPLLGAGSTDTQYF. CDR3 coding DNA: TGTGCCAGCAGCTCCCCTCTACTAGGAGCGGGGTCCACAGATACGCAGTATTTT. This rearrangement joins TRBV11-1 to TRBJ2-3; 7 bases map to TRBD2. The germline V gene encodes CDR1 SGHAT and CDR2 FQDESV (reference sequence). V lost 4 bases and J lost 2; bases outside the gene matches: 15. The length of the CDR3 is 18 residues. Complete variable domain (other parts from reference TRBV11-1 and TRBJ2-3): EAEVAQSPRYKITEKSQAVAFWCDPISGHATLYWYRQILGQGPELLVQFQDESVVDDSQLPKDRFSAERLKGVDSTLKIQPAELGDSAMYLCASSSPLLGAGSTDTQYFGPGTRLTVL.

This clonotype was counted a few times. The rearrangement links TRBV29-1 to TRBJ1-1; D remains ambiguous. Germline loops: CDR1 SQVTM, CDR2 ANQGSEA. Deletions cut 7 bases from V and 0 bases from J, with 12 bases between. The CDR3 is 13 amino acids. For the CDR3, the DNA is TGCAGCGCCCTCGAAGCAATGAACACTGAAGCTTTCTTT. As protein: CSALEAMNTEAFF. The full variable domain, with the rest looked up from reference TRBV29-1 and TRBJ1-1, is SAVISQKPSRDICQRGTSLTIQCQVDSQVTMMFWYRQQPGQSLTLIATANQGSEATYESGFVIDKFPISRPNLTFSTLTVSNMSPEDSSIYLCSALEAMNTEAFFGQGTRLTVV.

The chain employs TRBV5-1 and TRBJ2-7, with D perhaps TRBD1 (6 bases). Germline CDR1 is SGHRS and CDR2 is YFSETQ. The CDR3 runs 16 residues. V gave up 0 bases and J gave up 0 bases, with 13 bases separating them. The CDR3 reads CASSLGVGQPSYEQYF. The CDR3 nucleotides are TGCGCCAGCAGCTTGGGTGTCGGACAGCCCTCCTACGAGCAGTACTTC.

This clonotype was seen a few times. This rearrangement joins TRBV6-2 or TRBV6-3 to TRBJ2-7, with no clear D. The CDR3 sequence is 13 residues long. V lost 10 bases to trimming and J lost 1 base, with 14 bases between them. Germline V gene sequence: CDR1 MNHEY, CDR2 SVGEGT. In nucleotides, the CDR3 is TGTGCCACCTCCGACTGGGGATCCTACGAGCAGTACTTC. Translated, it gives CATSDWGSYEQYF.

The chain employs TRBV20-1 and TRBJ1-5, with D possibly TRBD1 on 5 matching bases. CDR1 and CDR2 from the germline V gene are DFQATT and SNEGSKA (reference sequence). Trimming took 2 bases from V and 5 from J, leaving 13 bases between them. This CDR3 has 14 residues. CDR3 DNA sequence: TGCAGTGCTAGACGGGGGGGAAGCGATCAGCCCCAGCATTTT. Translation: CSARRGGSDQPQHF.

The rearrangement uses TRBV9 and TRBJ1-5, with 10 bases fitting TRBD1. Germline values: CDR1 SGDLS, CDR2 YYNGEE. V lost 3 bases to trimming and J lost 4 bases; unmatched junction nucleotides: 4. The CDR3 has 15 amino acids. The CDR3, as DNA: TGTGCCAGCAGCGCATCGGGACAGGGGAATCAGCCCCAGCATTTT. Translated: CASSASGQGNQPQHF.

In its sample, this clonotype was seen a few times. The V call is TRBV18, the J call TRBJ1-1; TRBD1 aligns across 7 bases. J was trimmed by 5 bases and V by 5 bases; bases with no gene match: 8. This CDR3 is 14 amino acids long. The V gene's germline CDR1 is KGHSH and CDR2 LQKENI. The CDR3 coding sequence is TGTGCCAGCTCATTCACAGGGGAGGCGACTGAAGCTTTCTTT. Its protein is CASSFTGEATEAFF. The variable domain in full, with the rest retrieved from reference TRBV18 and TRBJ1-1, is NAGVMQNPRHLVRRRGQEARLRCSPMKGHSHVYWYRQLPEEGLKFMVYLQKENIIDESGMPKERFSAEFPKEGPSILRIQQVVRGDSAAYFCASSFTGEATEAFFGQGTRLTVV.

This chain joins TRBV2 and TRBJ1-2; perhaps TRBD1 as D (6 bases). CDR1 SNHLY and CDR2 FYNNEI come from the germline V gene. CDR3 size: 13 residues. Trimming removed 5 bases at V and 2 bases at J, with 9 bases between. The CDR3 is CASSRGGNYGYTF. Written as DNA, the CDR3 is TGTGCCAGCAGTCGGGGGGGCAACTATGGCTACACCTTC. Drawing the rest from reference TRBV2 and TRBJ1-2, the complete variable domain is EPEVTQTPSHQVTQMGQEVILRCVPISNHLYFYWYRQILGQKVEFLVSFYNNEISEKSEIFDDQFSVERPDGSNFTLKIRSTKLEDSAMYFCASSRGGNYGYTFGSGTRLTVV.

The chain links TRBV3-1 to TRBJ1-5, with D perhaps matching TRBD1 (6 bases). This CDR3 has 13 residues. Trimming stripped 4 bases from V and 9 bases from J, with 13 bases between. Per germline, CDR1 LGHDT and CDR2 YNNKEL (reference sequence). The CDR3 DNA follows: TGTGCCAGCAGCCTCACGGGGGCGAGGCCCCAGCATTTT. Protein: CASSLTGARPQHF.

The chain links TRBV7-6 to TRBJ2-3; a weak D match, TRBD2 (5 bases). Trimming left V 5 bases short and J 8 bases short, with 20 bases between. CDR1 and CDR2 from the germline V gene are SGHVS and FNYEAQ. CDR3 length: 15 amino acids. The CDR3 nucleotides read TGTGCCAGCAGCACCTCGGGCCTCCTCGAGGGTACGCAGTATTTT. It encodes CASSTSGLLEGTQYF.

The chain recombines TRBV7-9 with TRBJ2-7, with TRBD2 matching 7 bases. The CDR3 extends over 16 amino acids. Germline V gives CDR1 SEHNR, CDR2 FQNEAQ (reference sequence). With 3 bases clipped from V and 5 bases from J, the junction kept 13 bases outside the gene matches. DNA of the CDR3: TGTGCCAGCAGCTTGGGTAGCGGGCCGGGCAGTGACGAGCAGTACTTC. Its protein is CASSLGSGPGSDEQYF.

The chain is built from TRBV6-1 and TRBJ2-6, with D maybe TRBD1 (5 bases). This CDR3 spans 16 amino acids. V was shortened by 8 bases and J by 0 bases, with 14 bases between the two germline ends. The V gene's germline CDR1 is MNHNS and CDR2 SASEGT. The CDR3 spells CASERQPSSGANVLTF. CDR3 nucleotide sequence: TGTGCCAGCGAGAGACAGCCCAGCTCTGGGGCCAACGTCCTGACTTTC.

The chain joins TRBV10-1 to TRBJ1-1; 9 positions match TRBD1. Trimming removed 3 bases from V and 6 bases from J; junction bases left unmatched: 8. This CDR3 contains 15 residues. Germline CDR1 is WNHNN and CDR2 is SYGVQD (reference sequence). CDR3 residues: CASSEGTGGFPEAFF. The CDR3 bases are TGCGCCAGCAGTGAAGGAACAGGGGGCTTCCCTGAAGCTTTCTTT.

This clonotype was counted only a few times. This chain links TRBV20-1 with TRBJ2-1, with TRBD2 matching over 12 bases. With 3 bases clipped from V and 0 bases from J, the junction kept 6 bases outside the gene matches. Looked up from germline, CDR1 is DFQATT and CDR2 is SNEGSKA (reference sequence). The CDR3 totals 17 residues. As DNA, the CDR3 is TGCAGTGCTAGGATAGGACTAGCGGGGTTCTCCTACAATGAGCAGTTCTTC. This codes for CSARIGLAGFSYNEQFF.

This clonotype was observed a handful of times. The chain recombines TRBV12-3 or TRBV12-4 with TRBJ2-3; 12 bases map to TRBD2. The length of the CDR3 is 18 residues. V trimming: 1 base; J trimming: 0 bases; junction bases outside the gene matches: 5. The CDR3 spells CASSLELAGGPSTDTQYF. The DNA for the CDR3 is TGTGCCAGCAGTTTAGAGCTAGCGGGAGGGCCCAGCACAGATACGCAGTATTTT.

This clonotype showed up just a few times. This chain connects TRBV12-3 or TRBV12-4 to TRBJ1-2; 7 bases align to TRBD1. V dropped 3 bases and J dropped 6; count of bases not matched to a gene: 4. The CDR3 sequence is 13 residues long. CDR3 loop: CASSLGQINGYTF. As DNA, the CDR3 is TGTGCCAGCAGTTTGGGACAGATTAATGGCTACACCTTC.

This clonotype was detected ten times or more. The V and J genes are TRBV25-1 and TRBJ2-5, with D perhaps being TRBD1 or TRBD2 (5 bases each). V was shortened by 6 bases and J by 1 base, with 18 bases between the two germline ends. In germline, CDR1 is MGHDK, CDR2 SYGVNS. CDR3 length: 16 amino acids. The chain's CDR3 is CASSPKTRGVQETQYF. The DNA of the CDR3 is TGTGCCAGCAGCCCGAAGACCCGAGGGGTCCAAGAGACCCAGTACTTC.

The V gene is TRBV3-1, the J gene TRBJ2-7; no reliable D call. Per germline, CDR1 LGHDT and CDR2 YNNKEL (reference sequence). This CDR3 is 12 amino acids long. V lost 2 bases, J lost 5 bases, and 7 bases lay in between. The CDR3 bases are TGTGCCAGCAGCCAATTGCGAGACGAGCAGTACTTC. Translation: CASSQLRDEQYF.

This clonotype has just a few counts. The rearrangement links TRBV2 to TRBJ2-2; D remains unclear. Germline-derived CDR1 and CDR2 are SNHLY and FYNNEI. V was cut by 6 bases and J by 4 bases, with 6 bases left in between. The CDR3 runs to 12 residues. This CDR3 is CASRSPTGELFF. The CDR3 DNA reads TGTGCCAGCAGGTCGCCCACCGGGGAGCTGTTTTTT.

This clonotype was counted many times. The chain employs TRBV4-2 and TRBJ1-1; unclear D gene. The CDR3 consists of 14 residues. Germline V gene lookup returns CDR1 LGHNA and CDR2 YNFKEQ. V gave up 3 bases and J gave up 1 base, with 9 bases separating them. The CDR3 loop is CASSQALKNTEAFF. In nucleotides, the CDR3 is TGTGCCAGCAGCCAGGCGTTGAAGAACACTGAAGCTTTCTTT.

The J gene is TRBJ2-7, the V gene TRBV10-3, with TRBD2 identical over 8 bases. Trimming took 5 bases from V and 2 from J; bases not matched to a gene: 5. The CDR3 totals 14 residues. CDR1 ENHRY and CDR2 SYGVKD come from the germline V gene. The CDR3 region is CAISSSGGPYEQYF. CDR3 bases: TGTGCCATCAGTTCCAGCGGGGGTCCCTACGAGCAGTACTTC.